What follows are 30 T cell receptor beta chains derived from one specimen sequenced in a study of early T cells in non-severe SARS-CoV-2 infection. TCRdb independently ran MiXCR on the 5' RACE reads; one entry per CDR3 protein. The data show approximately 63,000 distinct CDR3 sequences, with about 6% seen just once and 3% to 3.5% held by the top ten. The specimen comprised whole blood, sampled at baseline. These TCRs come from an adult who was a healthcare worker with PCR-confirmed SARS-CoV-2 infection or an uninfected control (not recorded which).

This clonotype was picked up many times. The chain links TRBV2 to TRBJ2-6; TRBD1 matches at 8 bases. The CDR3 totals 15 residues. The V and J ends lost 5 bases and 6 bases, in that order; junction bases with no gene match: 6. CDR1 and CDR2 (germline): SNHLY, FYNNEI. This CDR3 reads CASSTRTGKANVLTF. As DNA, the CDR3 is TGTGCCAGCAGTACTCGGACAGGGAAGGCCAACGTCCTGACTTTC. Complete variable domain (other parts from reference TRBV2 and TRBJ2-6): EPEVTQTPSHQVTQMGQEVILRCVPISNHLYFYWYRQILGQKVEFLVSFYNNEISEKSEIFDDQFSVERPDGSNFTLKIRSTKLEDSAMYFCASSTRTGKANVLTFGAGSRLTVL.

V and J are TRBV6-1 and TRBJ2-7; 7 bases are shared with TRBD2. Germline CDR1 reads MNHNS; CDR2 reads SASEGT. The CDR3 sequence is 13 residues long. V trimming: 2 bases; J trimming: 6 bases; junction bases outside the gene matches: 4. CDR3 DNA sequence: TGTGCCAGCAGTGAAATAGGGGAGGGCGAGCAGTACTTC. Translation: CASSEIGEGEQYF.

In this sample, this clonotype turned up many times. The J gene is TRBJ2-1, the V gene TRBV20-1; 10 bases line up with TRBD2. CDR3 length: 12 residues. CDR1 is DFQATT and CDR2 is SNEGSKA in the germline V gene (reference sequence). V trimming: 8 bases; J trimming: 5 bases; junction bases outside the gene matches: 3. The CDR3 region has the DNA TGCAGTCCAGCGGGAGGGGACAATGAGCAGTTCTTC. Translation: CSPAGGDNEQFF.

This clonotype was found many times. V and J are TRBV20-1 and TRBJ1-4; the D is unclear. The CDR3 runs 16 residues. From germline, CDR1 is DFQATT and CDR2 SNEGSKA (reference sequence). Trimming stripped 0 bases from V and 2 bases from J, with 13 bases between. CDR3 loop: CSARDWRASTNEKLFF. The CDR3 DNA reads as TGCAGTGCTAGAGACTGGAGGGCATCTACTAATGAAAAACTGTTTTTT.

The table lists this clonotype with many counts. This chain uses TRBV29-1 with TRBJ2-7, with a weak D call TRBD2 (5 bases). The CDR3 runs 12 residues. The germline gives CDR1 SQVTM, CDR2 ANQGSEA. With 4 bases removed from V and 7 bases from J, the gap between germline ends came to 14 bases. The CDR3 nucleotides are TGCAGCGTTGTTACCCCTCCGGGGGAGCAGTACTTC. This sequence encodes CSVVTPPGEQYF.

This rearrangement joins TRBV6-5 to TRBJ2-7; 9 bases line up with TRBD1. The length of the CDR3 is 15 residues. CDR1 is MNHEY, CDR2 SVGAGI, per germline. V was pared by 6 bases and J by 2 bases, with 8 bases of the junction left unmatched. DNA of the CDR3: TGTGCCAGCAGGCCCGGGACAGGGTGGACCTACGAGCAGTACTTC. This translates into CASRPGTGWTYEQYF.

This clonotype was picked up many times. The gene calls are TRBV29-1 and TRBJ2-2, with TRBD2 matching over 7 bases. This CDR3 has 12 amino acids. Trimming took 6 bases from V and 4 from J; bases not matched to a gene: 2. Germline CDR1 and CDR2: SQVTM and ANQGSEA. CDR3 sequence (DNA): TGCAGCGTGCGGGGGAGCACCGGGGAGCTGTTTTTT. Its translation: CSVRGSTGELFF.

The chain employs TRBV29-1 and TRBJ2-3, with 7 positions matching TRBD2. The trim removed 1 base at V and 9 bases at J, leaving 7 bases unmatched. The CDR3 loop spans 13 amino acids. CDR1 SQVTM and CDR2 ANQGSEA come from the germline V gene. CDR3 in amino acids: CSVEGHTSETQYF. The DNA for the CDR3 is TGCAGCGTTGAAGGCCATACTAGCGAGACGCAGTATTTT.

This clonotype came up a few times. V usage is TRBV2 and J usage is TRBJ1-2; maybe TRBD1 (5 bases). V lost 4 bases to trimming and J lost 0 bases, with 9 bases between them. Per the germline V gene, CDR1 is SNHLY and CDR2 is FYNNEI. This CDR3 has 14 amino acids. The CDR3 DNA reads as TGTGCCAGCAGTGGGGACGGTGCTAACTATGGCTACACCTTC. It translates to CASSGDGANYGYTF.

This clonotype appeared many times. V gene TRBV20-1 combines with J gene TRBJ2-7, with D perhaps TRBD2 (5 bases). This CDR3 has 13 amino acids. Deletions cut 4 bases from V and 5 bases from J, with 15 bases between. CDR1 DFQATT and CDR2 SNEGSKA come from the germline V gene (reference sequence). The CDR3 protein is CSAILLAHHEQYF. The CDR3, as DNA: TGCAGTGCTATTTTGCTAGCCCATCACGAGCAGTACTTC.

This clonotype was picked up many times. The chain joins TRBV20-1 to TRBJ2-7; 9 positions agree with TRBD1. V lost 7 bases to trimming and J lost 0 bases; unmatched junction nucleotides: 10. CDR3 size: 15 residues. Germline loops: CDR1 DFQATT, CDR2 SNEGSKA (reference sequence). CDR3 sequence (DNA): TGCAGTGATTTTCGTGTGACAGGGGGCTCCTACGAGCAGTACTTC. This encodes CSDFRVTGGSYEQYF.

In this sample, this clonotype turned up many times. The chain uses TRBV6-5 and TRBJ2-2; D not resolved. Germline-derived CDR1 and CDR2 are MNHEY and SVGAGI. The CDR3 contains 14 residues. Between the trimmed V and J ends, which lost 0 bases and 6 bases, there was a span of 8 bases. CDR3 loop: CASSYSIRSGELFF. CDR3 bases: TGTGCCAGCAGTTACTCGATTCGTTCCGGGGAGCTGTTTTTT.

The chain couples TRBV5-1 to TRBJ2-2; perhaps TRBD1 as D (6 bases). Trimming took off 4 bases at V and 1 base at J, with 11 bases between the two ends. The CDR3 covers 15 residues. Germline V gene lookup returns CDR1 SGHRS and CDR2 YFSETQ. The CDR3 protein is CASSQGTLNTGELFF. The CDR3 DNA sequence: TGCGCCAGCAGCCAAGGGACACTGAACACCGGGGAGCTGTTTTTT. Based on the CDR3 plus reference TRBV5-1 and TRBJ2-2, the full variable domain is KAGVTQTPRYLIKTRGQQVTLSCSPISGHRSVSWYQQTPGQGLQFLFEYFSETQRNKGNFPGRFSGRQFSNSRSEMNVSTLELGDSALYLCASSQGTLNTGELFFGEGSRLTVL.

The sample holds many counts of this clonotype. V is TRBV27 and J is TRBJ2-5; tentatively, D is TRBD2 (6 bases). CDR1 is MNHEY and CDR2 is SMNVEV in the germline V gene (reference sequence). The CDR3 has 13 amino acids. Trimming cost V 8 bases and J 2 bases, with 12 bases left between them. The CDR3 DNA follows: TGTGCCAGCTCCCGGGGGAGACAAGAGACCCAGTACTTC. Its protein is CASSRGRQETQYF.

This clonotype appeared many times. V gene TRBV7-9 combines with J gene TRBJ2-1, with 8 bases fitting TRBD1. The CDR3 loop spans 16 amino acids. Germline values: CDR1 SEHNR, CDR2 FQNEAQ (reference sequence). V lost 7 bases to trimming and J lost 4 bases; unmatched junction nucleotides: 12. The CDR3 coding sequence is TGTGCCAGCAACCACCGACAGGGGAGGCAGTACAATGAGCAGTTCTTC. This encodes CASNHRQGRQYNEQFF.

This chain's CDR3 is CASSESRRTNTEAFF. The CDR3 bases are TGTGCCAGCAGTGAAAGTCGGCGGACGAACACTGAAGCTTTCTTT. The chain couples TRBV6-1 to TRBJ1-1; D is uncertain. Trimming shortened V by 2 bases and J by 1 base, and 11 bases separated the two germline ends. Germline V gene data show CDR1 as MNHNS and CDR2 as SASEGT. This CDR3 is 15 amino acids long.

Ten or more counts support this clonotype. The chain couples TRBV7-2 to TRBJ2-1, with D perhaps TRBD2 (5 bases). CDR1 is SGHTA, CDR2 FQGNSA, per germline. The V gene lost 0 bases and the J gene lost 5 bases, with 8 bases spanning the gap. The CDR3 has 14 amino acids. The CDR3 here is CASSLAGADNEQFF. The CDR3 nucleotides read TGTGCCAGCAGCTTAGCGGGAGCGGACAATGAGCAGTTCTTC.

This rearrangement joins TRBV9 to TRBJ2-7; the D is unclear. The CDR3 consists of 13 residues. Trimming removed 0 bases from V and 1 base from J, with 5 bases in between. Germline CDR1 SGDLS, CDR2 YYNGEE. The CDR3 bases are TGTGCCAGCAGCGTAGGGGGATCCTACGAGCAGTACTTC. This sequence encodes CASSVGGSYEQYF.

This clonotype came up many times. This sequence joins TRBV12-3 or TRBV12-4 and TRBJ2-7, with D possibly being TRBD1 (6 bases). V shed 7 bases and J shed 5 bases, with 12 bases lying between them. The CDR3 covers 12 residues. In DNA form, the CDR3 reads TGTGCCAGCAATTCTAGGGGGAACGAGCAGTACTTC. Protein: CASNSRGNEQYF.

V usage is TRBV20-1 and J usage is TRBJ1-1, with unresolved D. Deletions cut 6 bases from V and 7 bases from J, with 24 bases between. The CDR3 consists of 15 residues. CDR1 is DFQATT and CDR2 is SNEGSKA in the germline V gene (reference sequence). The CDR3 protein is CSATSLGPFTGEAFF. In nucleotides, the CDR3 is TGCAGTGCAACCTCGTTGGGTCCCTTTACCGGTGAAGCTTTCTTT.

The chain joins TRBV20-1 to TRBJ2-1, with D perhaps matching TRBD2 (6 bases). Germline V gene sequence: CDR1 DFQATT, CDR2 SNEGSKA (reference sequence). V gave up 5 bases and J gave up 2 bases, with 16 bases separating them. This CDR3 is built from 15 residues. The CDR3 bases are TGCAGTGCTTCGTTCCGGGACTTAGCCTACAATGAGCAGTTCTTC. Protein: CSASFRDLAYNEQFF.

The chain employs TRBV7-2 and TRBJ2-7; perhaps TRBD1 as D (5 bases). Trimming took off 1 base at V and 6 bases at J, with 13 bases between the two ends. Germline V lookup: CDR1 SGHTA, CDR2 FQGNSA. This CDR3 has 14 amino acids. CDR3 residues: CASSLGAGRSEQYF. The CDR3 coding sequence is TGTGCCAGCAGCTTAGGGGCAGGGCGGAGCGAGCAGTACTTC.

The sample holds many counts of this clonotype. The chain has TRBV5-4 and TRBJ2-7; 9 bases fit TRBD2. The CDR3 sequence is 15 residues long. V lost 4 bases to trimming and J lost 3 bases; unmatched junction nucleotides: 8. Germline values: CDR1 SGHNT, CDR2 YYREEE (reference sequence). The CDR3 sequence: CASSPTAGGHYEQYF. The DNA for the CDR3 is TGTGCCAGCAGCCCTACGGCGGGAGGGCACTACGAGCAGTACTTC.

This clonotype was seen repeatedly, ten times or more. The V call is TRBV5-1, the J call TRBJ2-7, with D possibly being TRBD1 or TRBD2 (5 bases each). The CDR3 runs to 13 residues. The germline CDR1 and CDR2 sequences are SGHRS and YFSETQ. Trimming took 5 bases from V and 0 from J, leaving 9 bases between them. The CDR3 here is CASREGSSYEQYF. The CDR3 DNA sequence: TGCGCCAGCAGAGAGGGGAGCTCCTACGAGCAGTACTTC.

This clonotype was counted ten times or more. CDR3 coding DNA: TGTGCCAGCAGCCCCGGCCCAACTAGCGGGAGGGCCTGGGACAATGAGCAGTTCTTC. It yields the protein CASSPGPTSGRAWDNEQFF. The chain has TRBV7-2 and TRBJ2-1, with 13 bases identical to TRBD2. Unmatched junction bases numbered 15, after V lost 5 bases and J lost 5 bases. The germline CDR1 and CDR2 sequences are SGHTA and FQGNSA. There are 19 residues in the CDR3.

The chain's CDR3 is CASSQGRDTQYF. The CDR3 DNA is TGCGCCAGCAGTCAGGGTAGAGATACGCAGTATTTT. V is TRBV5-1 and J is TRBJ2-3; D perhaps matches TRBD1 (5 bases). Trimming shortened V by 5 bases and J by 5 bases, and 9 bases separated the two germline ends. CDR1 and CDR2 from the germline V gene are SGHRS and YFSETQ. The CDR3 is 12 amino acids.

This clonotype appeared a few times. The chain has TRBV20-1 and TRBJ2-7; 8 nucleotides match TRBD2. CDR1 and CDR2 from the germline V gene are DFQATT and SNEGSKA (reference sequence). The CDR3 sequence is 14 residues long. With V trimmed by 1 base and J by 2 bases, 4 bases remained unmatched. This chain's CDR3 is CSARGWREAYEQYF. CDR3 in DNA: TGCAGTGCTAGAGGTTGGCGGGAGGCCTACGAGCAGTACTTC.

The chain joins TRBV28 to TRBJ1-5; 7 bases are a match to TRBD1. The germline V gene encodes CDR1 MDHEN and CDR2 SYDVKM. The J segment lost 2 bases and the V segment lost 3 bases, leaving 4 bases of the junction unmatched. CDR3 size: 15 residues. Here the CDR3 DNA reads TGTGCCAGCAGTTTTCAGGGGGGAGGCAATCAGCCCCAGCATTTT. Translated: CASSFQGGGNQPQHF.

This clonotype was seen a few times. The chain has TRBV29-1 and TRBJ2-3, with D maybe TRBD2 (6 bases). This CDR3 is built from 14 residues. Germline V CDR1 and CDR2: SQVTM, ANQGSEA. The V gene lost 5 bases and the J gene lost 3 bases, with 15 bases spanning the gap. As DNA, the CDR3 is TGCAGCGTTCTTAGCGGCGCCCGTACAGATACGCAGTATTTT. Its protein is CSVLSGARTDTQYF.

There are many counts of this clonotype. The chain recombines TRBV11-3 with TRBJ2-2; possibly TRBD1 or TRBD2 for D (5 bases each). V lost 5 bases, J lost 7 bases, and 17 bases lay in between. This CDR3 region has 15 residues. Germline V gene lookup returns CDR1 SGHNT and CDR2 YENEEA. In DNA form, the CDR3 reads TGTGCCAGCAGCCTTCCGGGACGACCGATCGGGGAGCTGTTTTTT. This sequence encodes CASSLPGRPIGELFF.